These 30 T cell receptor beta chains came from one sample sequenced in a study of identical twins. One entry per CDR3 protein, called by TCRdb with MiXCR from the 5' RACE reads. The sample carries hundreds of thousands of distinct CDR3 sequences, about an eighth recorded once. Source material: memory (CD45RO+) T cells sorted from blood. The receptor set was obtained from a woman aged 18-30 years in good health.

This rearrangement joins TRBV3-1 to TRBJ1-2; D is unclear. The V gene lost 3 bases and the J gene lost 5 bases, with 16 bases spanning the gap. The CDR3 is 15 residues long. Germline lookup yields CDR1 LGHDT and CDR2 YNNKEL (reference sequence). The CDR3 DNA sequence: TGTGCCAGCAGCCAGAAAGGGTTGACTCGATATGGCTACACCTTC. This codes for CASSQKGLTRYGYTF.

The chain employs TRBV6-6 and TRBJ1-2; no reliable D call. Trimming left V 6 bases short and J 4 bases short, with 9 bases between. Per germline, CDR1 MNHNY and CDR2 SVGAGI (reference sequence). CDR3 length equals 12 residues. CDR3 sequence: CASSLATYGYTF. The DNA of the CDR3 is TGTGCCAGCAGCCTCGCGACCTATGGCTACACCTTC.

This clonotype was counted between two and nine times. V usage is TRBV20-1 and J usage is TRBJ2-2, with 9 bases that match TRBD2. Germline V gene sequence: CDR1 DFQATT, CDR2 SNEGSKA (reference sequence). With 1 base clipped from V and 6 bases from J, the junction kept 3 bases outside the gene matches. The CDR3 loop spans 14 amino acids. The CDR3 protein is CSARVLAGAGELFF. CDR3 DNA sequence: TGCAGTGCTAGAGTACTAGCGGGCGCCGGGGAGCTGTTTTTT.

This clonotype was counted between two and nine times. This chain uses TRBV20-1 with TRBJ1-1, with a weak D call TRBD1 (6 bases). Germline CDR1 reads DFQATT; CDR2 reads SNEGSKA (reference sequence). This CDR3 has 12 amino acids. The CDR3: CRVSQGYTEAFF. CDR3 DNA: TGCAGGGTGTCACAGGGCTATACTGAAGCTTTCTTT.

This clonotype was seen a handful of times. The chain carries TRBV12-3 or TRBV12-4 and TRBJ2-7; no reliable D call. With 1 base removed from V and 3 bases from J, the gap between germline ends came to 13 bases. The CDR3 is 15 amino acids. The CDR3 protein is CASSLGQLNSYEQYF. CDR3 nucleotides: TGTGCCAGCAGTTTAGGGCAGTTAAACAGCTACGAGCAGTACTTC.

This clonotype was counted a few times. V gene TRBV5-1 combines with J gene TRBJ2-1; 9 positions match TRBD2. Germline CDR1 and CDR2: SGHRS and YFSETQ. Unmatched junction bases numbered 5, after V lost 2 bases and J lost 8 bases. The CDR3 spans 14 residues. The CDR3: CASSFLLAGYEQFF. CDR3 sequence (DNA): TGCGCCAGCAGCTTTCTCCTAGCGGGGTATGAGCAGTTCTTC.

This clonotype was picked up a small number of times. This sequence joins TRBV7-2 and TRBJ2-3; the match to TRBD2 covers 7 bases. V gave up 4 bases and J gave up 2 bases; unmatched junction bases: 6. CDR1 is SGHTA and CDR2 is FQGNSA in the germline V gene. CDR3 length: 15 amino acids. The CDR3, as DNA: TGTGCCAGCAGCTCCCGGACTAGTTCCACAGATACGCAGTATTTT. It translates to CASSSRTSSTDTQYF.

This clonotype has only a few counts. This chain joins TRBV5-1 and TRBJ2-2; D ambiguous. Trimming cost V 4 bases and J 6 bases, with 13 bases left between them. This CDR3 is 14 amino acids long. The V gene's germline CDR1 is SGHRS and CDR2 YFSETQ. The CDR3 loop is CASSEASRAGELFF. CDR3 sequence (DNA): TGCGCCAGCAGCGAGGCCTCCCGGGCCGGGGAGCTGTTTTTT.

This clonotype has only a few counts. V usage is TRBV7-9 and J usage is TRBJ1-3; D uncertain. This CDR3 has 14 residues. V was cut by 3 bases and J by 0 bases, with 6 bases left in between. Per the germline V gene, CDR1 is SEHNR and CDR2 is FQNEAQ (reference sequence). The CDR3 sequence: CASSFGLSGNTIYF. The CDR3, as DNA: TGTGCCAGCAGCTTTGGCCTCTCTGGAAACACCATATATTTT.

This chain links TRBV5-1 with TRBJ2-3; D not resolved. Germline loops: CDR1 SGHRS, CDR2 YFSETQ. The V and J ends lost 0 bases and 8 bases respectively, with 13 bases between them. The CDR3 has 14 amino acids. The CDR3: CASSLESQTGTQYF. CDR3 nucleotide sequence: TGCGCCAGCAGCTTGGAATCGCAGACCGGTACGCAGTATTTT.

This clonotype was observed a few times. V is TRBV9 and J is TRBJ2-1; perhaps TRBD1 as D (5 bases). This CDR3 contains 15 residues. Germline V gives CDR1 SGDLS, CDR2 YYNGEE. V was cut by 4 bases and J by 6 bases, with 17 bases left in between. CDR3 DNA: TGTGCCAGCAGCCCCGGAACAGGTTTGTTCAATGAGCAGTTCTTC. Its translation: CASSPGTGLFNEQFF.

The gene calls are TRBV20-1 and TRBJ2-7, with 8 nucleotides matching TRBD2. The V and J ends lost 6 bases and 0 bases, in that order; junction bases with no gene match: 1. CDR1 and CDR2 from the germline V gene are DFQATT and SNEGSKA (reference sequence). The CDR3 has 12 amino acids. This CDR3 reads CSAAGDSYEQYF. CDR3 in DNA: TGCAGTGCAGCGGGGGACTCCTACGAGCAGTACTTC.

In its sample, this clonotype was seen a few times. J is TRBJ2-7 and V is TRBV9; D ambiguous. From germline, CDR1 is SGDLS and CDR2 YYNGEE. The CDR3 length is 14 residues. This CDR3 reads CASSLETKKSLTAV. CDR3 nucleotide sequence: TGTGCCAGCAGCCTAGAGACCAAAAAATCCCTCACAGCGGTC.

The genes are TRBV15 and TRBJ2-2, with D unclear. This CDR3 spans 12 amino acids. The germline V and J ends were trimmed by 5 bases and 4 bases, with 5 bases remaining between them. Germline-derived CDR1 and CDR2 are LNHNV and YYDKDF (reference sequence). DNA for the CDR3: TGTGCCACCAGCCCTAGCACCGGGGAGCTGTTTTTT. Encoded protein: CATSPSTGELFF.

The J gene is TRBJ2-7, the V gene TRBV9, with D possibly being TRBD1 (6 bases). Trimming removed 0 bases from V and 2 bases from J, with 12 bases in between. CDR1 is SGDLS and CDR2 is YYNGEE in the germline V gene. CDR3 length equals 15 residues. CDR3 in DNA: TGTGCCAGCAGCGTAGAGGGGACAAGAACCTACGAGCAGTACTTC. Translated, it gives CASSVEGTRTYEQYF.

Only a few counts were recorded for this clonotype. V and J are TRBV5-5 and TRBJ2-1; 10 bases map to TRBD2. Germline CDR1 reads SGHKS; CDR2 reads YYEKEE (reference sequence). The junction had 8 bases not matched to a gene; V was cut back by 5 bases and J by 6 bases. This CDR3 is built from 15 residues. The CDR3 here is CASSREASGSNEQFF. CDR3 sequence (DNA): TGTGCCAGCAGTCGAGAGGCTAGCGGGAGCAATGAGCAGTTCTTC. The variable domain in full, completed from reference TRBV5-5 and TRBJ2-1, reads DAGVTQSPTHLIKTRGQQVTLRCSPISGHKSVSWYQQVLGQGPQFIFQYYEKEERGRGNFPDRFSARQFPNYSSELNVNALLLGDSALYLCASSREASGSNEQFFGPGTRLTVL.

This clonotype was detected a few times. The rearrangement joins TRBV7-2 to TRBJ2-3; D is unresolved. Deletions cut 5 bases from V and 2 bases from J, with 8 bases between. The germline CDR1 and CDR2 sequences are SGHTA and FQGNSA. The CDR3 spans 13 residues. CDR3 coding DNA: TGTGCCAGCAGCAGGTCCTTCACAGATACGCAGTATTTT. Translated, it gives CASSRSFTDTQYF.

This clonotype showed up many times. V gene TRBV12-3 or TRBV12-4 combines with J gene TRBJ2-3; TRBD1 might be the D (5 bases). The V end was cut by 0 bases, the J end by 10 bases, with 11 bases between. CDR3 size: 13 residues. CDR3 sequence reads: CASSLALAGPQYF. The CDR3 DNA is TGTGCCAGCAGTTTAGCGCTTGCAGGGCCGCAGTATTTT.

The CDR3 here is CASSQSRAASSYEQYF. CDR3 nucleotides: TGTGCCAGCAGCCAAAGCCGGGCCGCTTCCTCCTACGAGCAGTACTTC. This sequence joins TRBV7-9 and TRBJ2-7; D uncertain. CDR1 and CDR2 (germline): SEHNR, FQNEAQ (reference sequence). The CDR3 has 16 residues. V lost 5 bases to trimming and J lost 0 bases, with 17 bases between them.

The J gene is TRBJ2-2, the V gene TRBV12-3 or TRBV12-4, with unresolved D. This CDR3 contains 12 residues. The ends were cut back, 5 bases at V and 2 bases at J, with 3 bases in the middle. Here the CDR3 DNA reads TGTGCCAGCAGTGAAAACACCGGGGAGCTGTTTTTT. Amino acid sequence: CASSENTGELFF.

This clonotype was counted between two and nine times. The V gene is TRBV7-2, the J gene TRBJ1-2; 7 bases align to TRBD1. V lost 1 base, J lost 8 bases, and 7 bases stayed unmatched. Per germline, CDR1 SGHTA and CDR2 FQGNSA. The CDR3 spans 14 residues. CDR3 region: CASSLVGGSRGYTF. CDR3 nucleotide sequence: TGTGCCAGCAGCTTAGTAGGGGGCTCACGCGGCTACACCTTC.

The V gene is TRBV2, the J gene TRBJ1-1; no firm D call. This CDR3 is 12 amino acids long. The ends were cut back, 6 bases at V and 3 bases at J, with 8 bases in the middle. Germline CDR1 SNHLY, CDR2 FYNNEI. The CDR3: CASRTLDTEAFF. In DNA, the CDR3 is TGTGCCAGCAGGACATTGGACACTGAAGCTTTCTTT. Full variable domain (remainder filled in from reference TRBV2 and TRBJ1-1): EPEVTQTPSHQVTQMGQEVILRCVPISNHLYFYWYRQILGQKVEFLVSFYNNEISEKSEIFDDQFSVERPDGSNFTLKIRSTKLEDSAMYFCASRTLDTEAFFGQGTRLTVV.

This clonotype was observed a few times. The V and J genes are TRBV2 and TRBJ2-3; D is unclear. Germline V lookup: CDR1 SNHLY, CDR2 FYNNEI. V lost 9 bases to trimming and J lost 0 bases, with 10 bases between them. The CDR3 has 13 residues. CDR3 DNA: TGTGCCAGGTCAGCAACTAGCACAGATACGCAGTATTTT. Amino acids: CARSATSTDTQYF.

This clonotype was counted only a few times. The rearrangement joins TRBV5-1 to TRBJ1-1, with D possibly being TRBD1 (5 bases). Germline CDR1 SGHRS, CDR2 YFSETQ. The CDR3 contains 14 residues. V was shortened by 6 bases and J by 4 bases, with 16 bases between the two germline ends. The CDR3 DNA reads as TGCGCCAGCACAAATCAGGGCGGGCTCACTGAAGCTTTCTTT. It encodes CASTNQGGLTEAFF.

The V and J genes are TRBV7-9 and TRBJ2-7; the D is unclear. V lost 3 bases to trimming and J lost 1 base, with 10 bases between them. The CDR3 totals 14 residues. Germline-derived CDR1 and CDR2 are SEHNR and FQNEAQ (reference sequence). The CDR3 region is CASSLEWISYEQYF. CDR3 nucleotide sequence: TGTGCCAGCAGCTTGGAATGGATTTCCTACGAGCAGTACTTC.

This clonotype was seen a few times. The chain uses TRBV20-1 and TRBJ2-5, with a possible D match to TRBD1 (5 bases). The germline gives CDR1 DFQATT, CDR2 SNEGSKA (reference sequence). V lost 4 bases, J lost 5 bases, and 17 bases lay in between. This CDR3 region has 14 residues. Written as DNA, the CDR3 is TGCAGTGCTACCCCTGTGGACAAGTTCGAGACCCAGTACTTC. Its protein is CSATPVDKFETQYF.

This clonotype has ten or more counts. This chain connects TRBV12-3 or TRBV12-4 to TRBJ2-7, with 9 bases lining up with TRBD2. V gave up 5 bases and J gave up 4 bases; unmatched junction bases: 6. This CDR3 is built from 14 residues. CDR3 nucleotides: TGTGCCAGCAGTCGTAGCGGGGGCGTTTACGAGCAGTACTTC. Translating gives CASSRSGGVYEQYF.

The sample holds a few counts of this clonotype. The CDR3 is CASSFRQGGGYEQYF. CDR3 sequence (DNA): TGTGCCAGCAGCTTCAGACAGGGAGGGGGCTACGAGCAGTACTTC. The chain employs TRBV7-2 and TRBJ2-7, with D tentatively TRBD1 or TRBD2 (7 bases each). The CDR3 runs 15 residues. The V end was cut by 3 bases, the J end by 3 bases, with 15 bases between. In germline, CDR1 is SGHTA, CDR2 FQGNSA.

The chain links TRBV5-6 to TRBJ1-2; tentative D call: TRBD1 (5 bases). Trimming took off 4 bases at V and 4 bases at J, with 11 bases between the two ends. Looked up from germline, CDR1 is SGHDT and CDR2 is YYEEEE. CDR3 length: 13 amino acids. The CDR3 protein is CASSPLGAYGYTF. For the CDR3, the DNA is TGTGCCAGCAGCCCTCTAGGGGCCTATGGCTACACCTTC. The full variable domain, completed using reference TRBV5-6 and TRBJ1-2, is DAGVTQSPTHLIKTRGQQVTLRCSPKSGHDTVSWYQQALGQGPQFIFQYYEEEERQRGNFPDRFSGHQFPNYSSELNVNALLLGDSALYLCASSPLGAYGYTFGSGTRLTVV.

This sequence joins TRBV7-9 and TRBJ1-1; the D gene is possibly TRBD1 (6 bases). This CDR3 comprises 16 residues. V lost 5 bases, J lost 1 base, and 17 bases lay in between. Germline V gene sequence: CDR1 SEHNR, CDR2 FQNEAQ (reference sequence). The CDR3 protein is CASSLVGGKRNTEAFF. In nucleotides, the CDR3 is TGTGCCAGCAGCCTAGTGGGGGGCAAGAGGAACACTGAAGCTTTCTTT.